This T cell receptor beta chain was profiled in a study of technical replicates of blood from several donors. CDR3 length: 16 amino acids. Germline assignment: CDR1 SGHRS and CDR2 YFSETQ. The V gene end was trimmed by 0 bases and the J gene end by 6 bases; junction bases not matched to a gene: 10. Sequencing used immunoSEQ multiplex PCR; TCRdb keeps in-frame clones, though not all of them. The profile shows 55,000 to 75,000 clones, approximately 94% of them singletons. The receptor's source is a human donor in good health. Some clones in this sample may be carry-over from other donors' samples. J is TRBJ2-3 and V is TRBV5-1, with 7 bases aligning to TRBD2. Sequencing was done on a sample of PBMCs. The CDR3 DNA reads as TGCGCCAGCAGCTTGGATAGGCTAGCGGCCCACGATACGCAGTATTTT. This encodes CASSLDRLAAHDTQYF.